The 10 T cell receptor beta chains given below trace back to one sample, sequenced in a study of neurological immune-mediated disorders. Documented time point: longitudinal time-point 2. MiXCR, run by TCRdb on the 5' RACE reads, gives a single entry per CDR3 protein. The data show tens of thousands of distinct CDR3 sequences, nearly 6% seen once. The sequenced material came from PBMCs. Every receptor here comes from an older woman with multiple sclerosis.

In its sample, this clonotype was seen many times. V usage is TRBV4-1 and J usage is TRBJ1-5; D call uncertain. Germline V gene lookup returns CDR1 MGHRA and CDR2 YSYEKL. The CDR3 runs to 17 residues. V was cut by 4 bases and J by 5 bases, with 21 bases left in between. CDR3 bases: TGCGCCAGCAGCCGAATATCCGCCGGCAGGATCGATCAGCCCCAGCATTTT. Amino acid sequence: CASSRISAGRIDQPQHF.

V usage is TRBV12-3 or TRBV12-4 and J usage is TRBJ1-1; 9 bases align to TRBD1. V lost 6 bases and J lost 0; bases outside the gene matches: 2. CDR3 length equals 14 residues. CDR3 bases: TGTGCCAGCAGAAACAGGGGGCTGAACACTGAAGCTTTCTTT. It specifies CASRNRGLNTEAFF.

This clonotype was seen ten or more times. The chain uses TRBV6-2 or TRBV6-3 and TRBJ1-1; 11 positions match TRBD1. The V segment lost 2 bases and the J segment 0 bases; nucleotides outside the gene matches: 8. Germline CDR1 and CDR2: MNHEY and SVGEGT. This CDR3 region has 18 residues. The CDR3 coding sequence is TGTGCCAGCAGTTACCCGACCGGGACAGGGGGGATGAACACTGAAGCTTTCTTT. Its translation is CASSYPTGTGGMNTEAFF.

This clonotype was seen at least ten times. This chain uses TRBV7-2 with TRBJ2-3, with 8 nucleotides matching TRBD2. Germline V gene data show CDR1 as SGHTA and CDR2 as FQGNSA. J gave up 4 bases and V 5 bases, and 11 bases lay outside the gene matches. The CDR3 consists of 16 residues. The CDR3 sequence: CASSPVAGFRPDTQYF. The CDR3 coding sequence is TGTGCCAGCAGCCCCGTAGCGGGGTTCAGGCCAGATACGCAGTATTTT.

This clonotype has more than one count but fewer than ten. The chain joins TRBV29-1 to TRBJ2-1; no clear D gene. There are 15 residues in the CDR3. Germline V lookup: CDR1 SQVTM, CDR2 ANQGSEA. The germline V and J ends were trimmed by 2 bases and 7 bases, with 18 bases remaining between them. The DNA for the CDR3 is TGCAGCGTTGAAACGGCAGGAACAAGAGAAAATGAGCAGTTCTTC. It is translated as CSVETAGTRENEQFF.

This clonotype appeared many times. The chain has TRBV5-1 and TRBJ2-3; 9 bases are a match to TRBD1. This CDR3 spans 15 amino acids. V was clipped by 4 bases and J by 5 bases; unmatched bases: 8. Germline V CDR1 and CDR2: SGHRS, YFSETQ. The DNA for the CDR3 is TGCGCCAGCAGCGGTGACACAGGGGGCGGAGATACGCAGTATTTT. As protein: CASSGDTGGGDTQYF.

This clonotype was picked up many times. The chain has TRBV7-2 and TRBJ1-5; TRBD1 might be the D (5 bases). Germline CDR1 and CDR2: SGHTA and FQGNSA. Trimming took 5 bases from V and 2 from J, leaving 10 bases between them. CDR3 length: 14 amino acids. CDR3 sequence (DNA): TGTGCCAGCAGCGTCAGGGACGGCAATCAGCCCCAGCATTTT. This translates into CASSVRDGNQPQHF.

This clonotype has at least ten counts. The rearrangement uses TRBV20-1 and TRBJ1-5; no definite D call. This CDR3 comprises 19 residues. Germline CDR1 DFQATT, CDR2 SNEGSKA (reference sequence). The germline V and J ends were trimmed by 5 bases and 0 bases, with 26 bases remaining between them. The CDR3 bases are TGCAGTGCTCCCCTAGTTAAGGGAACTAGTTTCTATAGCAATCAGCCCCAGCATTTT. Its translation: CSAPLVKGTSFYSNQPQHF.

At least ten counts were recorded for this clonotype. J is TRBJ2-5 and V is TRBV5-1; 7 bases agree with TRBD1. V was pared by 4 bases and J by 2 bases, with 8 bases of the junction left unmatched. Looked up from germline, CDR1 is SGHRS and CDR2 is YFSETQ. This CDR3 is built from 15 residues. The chain's CDR3 is CASSQRGTAQETQYF. The CDR3 DNA sequence: TGCGCCAGCAGCCAACGAGGGACAGCGCAAGAGACCCAGTACTTC.

This clonotype was seen ten or more times. The rearrangement uses TRBV20-1 and TRBJ1-6; D not certain. V lost 1 base, J lost 8 bases, and 15 bases lay in between. The CDR3 contains 15 residues. The germline gives CDR1 DFQATT, CDR2 SNEGSKA (reference sequence). The CDR3 sequence: CSARGEALWDSPLHF. CDR3 nucleotides: TGCAGTGCTAGAGGGGAGGCCCTATGGGATTCACCCCTCCACTTT.